This is a list of T cell receptor beta chains from one sample in a study of shared clonotypes between healthy human individuals. The repertoire was sequenced with immunoSEQ multiplex PCR; TCRdb's copy has only in-frame clones and lacks some. The sample has about 470,000 clones; 70% to 80% are singletons. Sequencing was carried out using PBMCs. The receptors come from a woman in her 40s in good health. Some clones in this sample may be carry-over from other donors' samples. CDR3s include the opening cysteine and the closing phenylalanine or tryptophan. The order of the fields is clone size, J gene, D gene, V gene, CDR3 protein, CDR3 DNA. The D gene is left open where the match is weak. Size values are once, few and many counts, or a class for expanded clones, and some rows have none.

clone size: .; J gene: TRBJ2-1; D gene: TRBD2; V gene: TRBV11-3; CDR3 protein: CASSSIAGGNEQFF; CDR3 DNA: TGTGCCAGCAGCTCAATAGCGGGAGGCAATGAGCAGTTCTTC
clone size: many; J gene: TRBJ2-1; D gene: .; V gene: TRBV27; CDR3 protein: CASSPQQRAYNEQFF; CDR3 DNA: TGTGCCAGCAGTCCCCAACAGCGGGCTTACAATGAGCAGTTCTTC
clone size: .; J gene: TRBJ1-4; D gene: .; V gene: TRBV18; CDR3 protein: CASSPLGQDGEKLFF; CDR3 DNA: TGTGCCAGCTCACCATTGGGGCAGGATGGTGAAAAACTGTTTTTT
clone size: few; J gene: TRBJ1-1; D gene: .; V gene: TRBV30; CDR3 protein: CAWRGQMNTEAFF; CDR3 DNA: TGTGCCTGGAGAGGACAGATGAACACTGAAGCTTTCTTT
clone size: .; J gene: TRBJ1-2; D gene: .; V gene: TRBV7-9; CDR3 protein: CASSQDSRKGGYTF; CDR3 DNA: TGTGCCAGCAGCCAGGACTCCCGAAAAGGCGGCTACACCTTC
clone size: .; J gene: TRBJ2-1; D gene: .; V gene: TRBV7-6; CDR3 protein: CASSPDFVGSEQFF; CDR3 DNA: TGTGCCAGCAGCCCCGATTTTGTTGGCAGCGAGCAGTTCTTC
clone size: .; J gene: TRBJ2-7; D gene: .; V gene: TRBV5-8; CDR3 protein: CASSSPVPDPYEQYF; CDR3 DNA: TGTGCCAGCAGCTCCCCGGTCCCCGATCCCTACGAGCAGTACTTC
clone size: .; J gene: TRBJ2-1; D gene: .; V gene: TRBV10-3; CDR3 protein: CATRDFNNEQFF; CDR3 DNA: TGTGCCACCAGGGACTTTAACAATGAGCAGTTCTTC
clone size: .; J gene: TRBJ2-7; D gene: TRBD2; V gene: TRBV19; CDR3 protein: CASSPGTSGEQYF; CDR3 DNA: TGTGCCAGTAGCCCCGGGACTAGTGGGGAGCAGTACTTC
clone size: .; J gene: TRBJ2-1; D gene: TRBD2; V gene: TRBV28; CDR3 protein: CASSPLRALSGPYNEQFF; CDR3 DNA: TGTGCCAGCAGTCCCCTTAGAGCCCTTAGCGGGCCCTACAATGAGCAGTTCTTC
clone size: many; J gene: TRBJ1-2; D gene: .; V gene: TRBV28; CDR3 protein: CATFQTGFDGYTF; CDR3 DNA: TGTGCCACCTTTCAAACAGGGTTCGATGGCTACACCTTC
clone size: .; J gene: TRBJ2-7; D gene: TRBD2; V gene: TRBV27; CDR3 protein: CASSLSRTSGRLNEQYF; CDR3 DNA: TGTGCCAGCAGTTTATCCAGGACTAGCGGGAGGTTAAACGAGCAGTACTTC
clone size: .; J gene: TRBJ2-1; D gene: TRBD1; V gene: TRBV10-3; CDR3 protein: CAISTGTGDNEQFF; CDR3 DNA: TGTGCCATTTCCACCGGGACAGGGGACAATGAGCAGTTCTTC
clone size: .; J gene: TRBJ2-5; D gene: TRBD2; V gene: TRBV19; CDR3 protein: CASSPGLAAQETQYF; CDR3 DNA: TGTGCCAGTAGTCCGGGACTAGCGGCCCAAGAGACCCAGTACTTC
clone size: .; J gene: TRBJ2-2; D gene: TRBD1; V gene: TRBV2; CDR3 protein: CASSGQGAATGELFF; CDR3 DNA: TGTGCCAGCAGTGGACAGGGGGCGGCTACCGGGGAGCTGTTTTTT